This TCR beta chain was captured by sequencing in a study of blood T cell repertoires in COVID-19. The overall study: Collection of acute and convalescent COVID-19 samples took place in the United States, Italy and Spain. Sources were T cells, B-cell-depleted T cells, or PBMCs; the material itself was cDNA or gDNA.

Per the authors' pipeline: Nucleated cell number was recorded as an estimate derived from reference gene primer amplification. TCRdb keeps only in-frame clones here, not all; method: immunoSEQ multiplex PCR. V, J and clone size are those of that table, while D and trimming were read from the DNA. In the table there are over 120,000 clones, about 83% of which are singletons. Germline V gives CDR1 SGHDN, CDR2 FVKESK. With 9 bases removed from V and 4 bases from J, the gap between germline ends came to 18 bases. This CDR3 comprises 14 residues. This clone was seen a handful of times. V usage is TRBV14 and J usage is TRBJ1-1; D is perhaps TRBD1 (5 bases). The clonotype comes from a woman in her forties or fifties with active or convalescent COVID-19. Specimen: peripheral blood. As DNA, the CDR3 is TGTGCCAGTTCGAGCGGGGGGGTTCTCACTGAAGCTTTCTTT. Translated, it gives CASSSGGVLTEAFF.